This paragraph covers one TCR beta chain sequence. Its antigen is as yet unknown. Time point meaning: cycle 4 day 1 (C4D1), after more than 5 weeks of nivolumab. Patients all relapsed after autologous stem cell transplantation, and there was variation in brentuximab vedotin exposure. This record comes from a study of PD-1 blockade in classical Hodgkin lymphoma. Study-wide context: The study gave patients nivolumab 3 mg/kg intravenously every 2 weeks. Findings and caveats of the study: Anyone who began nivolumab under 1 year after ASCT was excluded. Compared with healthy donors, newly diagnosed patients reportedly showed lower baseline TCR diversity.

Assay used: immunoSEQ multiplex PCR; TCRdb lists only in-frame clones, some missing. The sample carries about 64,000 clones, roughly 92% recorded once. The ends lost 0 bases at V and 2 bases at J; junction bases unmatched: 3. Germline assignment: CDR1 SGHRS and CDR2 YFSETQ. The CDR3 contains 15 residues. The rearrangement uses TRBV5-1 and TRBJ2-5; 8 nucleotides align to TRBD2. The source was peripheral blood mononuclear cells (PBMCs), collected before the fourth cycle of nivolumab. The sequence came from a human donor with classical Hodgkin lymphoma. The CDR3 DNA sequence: TGCGCCAGCAGCTTGGGCCAGCGGGGGCAAGAGACCCAGTACTTC. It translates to CASSLGQRGQETQYF.